These T cell receptor beta chains were read from a single sample in a study of T cell responses to AZD1222 COVID-19 vaccine. Repertoires were generated with immunoSEQ multiplex PCR, while TCRdb's copy carries only in-frame clones and drops some. Altogether approximately 150,000 clones are present, 90% being singletons, with the ten largest covering 4.3%. This specimen was peripheral blood, taken 28 days after the second dose of the MenACWY control vaccine. These receptors were taken from an adult who received the MenACWY meningococcal vaccine as a control. CDR3s include the opening cysteine and the closing phenylalanine or tryptophan. The D gene is left open where the match is weak.

D gene	V gene	J gene	CDR3 protein
.	TRBV20-1	TRBJ1-6	CSAQGNSPLHF
.	TRBV18	TRBJ1-5	CASSPNWGGNNQPQHF
TRBD1	TRBV5-1	TRBJ1-2	CASSSGTDNYGYTF
.	TRBV6-5	TRBJ1-6	CATIGLGENSPLHF
.	TRBV10-1	TRBJ2-7	CASSDAYEQYF
.	TRBV29-1	TRBJ2-7	CSVEVSYEQYF
.	TRBV12-3/TRBV12-4	TRBJ1-2	CASSLDNYGYTF
.	TRBV21-1	TRBJ1-1	CASSNLRGRATEAFF
.	TRBV7-2	TRBJ1-1	CASSPSRDLVGEAFF
.	TRBV9	TRBJ1-1	CASSPRPDSSQEAFF
TRBD1	TRBV5-8	TRBJ1-4	CASSGQGGEKLFF
TRBD1	TRBV24-1	TRBJ2-7	CATSDSDRGGYEQYF
.	TRBV9	TRBJ2-2	CASSPGGGTGELFF
.	TRBV5-4	TRBJ2-3	CASSLGGTDTQYF
.	TRBV7-2	TRBJ2-3	CASSVARFSSTDTQYF
.	TRBV18	TRBJ1-6	CASSRVDDSPLHF
TRBD2	TRBV5-1	TRBJ2-7	CASSWRSRLAGGSPYEQYF
.	TRBV29-1	TRBJ1-5	CSVTGDSNQPQHF
.	TRBV7-2	TRBJ2-5	CASSLVGSETQYF
.	TRBV19	TRBJ1-1	CASTAPWNTEAFF
.	TRBV27	TRBJ2-5	CASAPRERGETQYF
TRBD2	TRBV28	TRBJ2-2	CASSPHSGRAGELFF
.	TRBV7-9	TRBJ2-3	CASSSETDTQYF
.	TRBV10-3	TRBJ1-3	CAISVGPNSAGNTIYF
TRBD2	TRBV28	TRBJ2-2	CASSPKSGADTGELFF
.	TRBV25-1	TRBJ2-1	CASSVGTNNEQFF
.	TRBV9	TRBJ2-7	CASSEGSSYEQYF
TRBD1	TRBV30	TRBJ1-6	CAWVGQDSVALHF
.	TRBV28	TRBJ1-4	CASSSPLGVSTNEKLFF
TRBD2	TRBV6-2/TRBV6-3	TRBJ2-1	CASSYSNPPGGPRGIYNEQFF
.	TRBV19	TRBJ2-3	CASSDPKIGLGTDTQYF
.	TRBV30	TRBJ2-1	CAWSVKGLGRNEQFF
.	TRBV27	TRBJ2-3	CASSQSTDTQYF
.	TRBV30	TRBJ1-1	CAWSELMNTEAFF
.	TRBV24-1	TRBJ2-1	CATSGNRYEQFF
.	TRBV7-2	TRBJ2-7	CASSRSGTGSYEQYF
TRBD1	TRBV24-1	TRBJ2-1	CATSDWTGLNEQFF